The clone carrying this TCR beta chain is a singleton in its sample. The sample originates from a study of T cell responses to AZD1222 COVID-19 vaccine. The table came from immunoSEQ multiplex PCR; TCRdb's copy has only in-frame clones and leaves some out. The sample has tens of thousands of clones, roughly 85% seen once. CDR3 length: 15 residues. The ends lost 7 bases at V and 2 bases at J; junction bases unmatched: 9. The V gene's germline CDR1 is SGHAT and CDR2 FQNNGV. This TCR derives from an adult who received the AZD1222 COVID-19 vaccine. The sample here was peripheral blood, taken 28 days after the second AZD1222 dose. This rearrangement joins TRBV11-2 to TRBJ2-5, with TRBD1 matching over 8 bases. The DNA for the CDR3 is TGTGCCAGCACCCCCACCGGGACAGGTCAAGAGACCCAGTACTTC. Residues: CASTPTGTGQETQYF. Full variable domain (missing parts from reference TRBV11-2 and TRBJ2-5): EAGVAQSPRYKIIEKRQSVAFWCNPISGHATLYWYQQILGQGPKLLIQFQNNGVVDDSQLPKDRFSAERLKGVDSTLKIQPAKLEDSAVYLCASTPTGTGQETQYFGPGTRLLVL.